These 10 T cell receptor beta chains were all obtained from the same sample, sequenced in a study of beta chain features in type 1 diabetes. What was sequenced were expressed TCRB transcripts, since all of the isolated RNA had been reverse transcribed. Libraries were prepared by immunoSEQ multiplex PCR; TCRdb keeps only in-frame clonotypes and omits some of them. The repertoire holds 330,000 or so clones, with about 14% as singletons. The specimen sequenced was central memory CD4+ T cells from blood. The receptor set was obtained from a man aged 25-40 years in good health.

This rearrangement joins TRBV18 to TRBJ1-2; TRBD1 is a possible D gene (5 bases). Trimming took 3 bases from V and 6 from J, leaving 14 bases between them. This CDR3 is 14 amino acids long. Germline V gives CDR1 KGHSH, CDR2 LQKENI. CDR3 residues: CASSPPGGVDGYTF. The CDR3 region has the DNA TGTGCCAGCTCACCGCCGGGAGGGGTCGATGGCTACACCTTC. The whole variable domain, filled in from reference TRBV18 and TRBJ1-2, reads NAGVMQNPRHLVRRRGQEARLRCSPMKGHSHVYWYRQLPEEGLKFMVYLQKENIIDESGMPKERFSAEFPKEGPSILRIQQVVRGDSAAYFCASSPPGGVDGYTFGSGTRLTVV.

This chain uses TRBV7-2 with TRBJ2-1; D might be TRBD2 (5 bases). The CDR3 runs 15 residues. The germline V gene encodes CDR1 SGHTA and CDR2 FQGNSA. V lost 3 bases to trimming and J lost 5 bases, with 14 bases between them. In DNA form, the CDR3 reads TGTGCCAGCAGCTTGGCGGGCGGTTTAAACAATGAGCAGTTCTTC. Protein product: CASSLAGGLNNEQFF.

V is TRBV5-4 and J is TRBJ2-7; possibly TRBD2 for D (5 bases). Germline assignment: CDR1 SGHNT and CDR2 YYREEE (reference sequence). The V end was cut by 4 bases, the J end by 0 bases, with 11 bases between. The CDR3 is 14 amino acids. The CDR3: CASSNSDSSYEQYF. The DNA of the CDR3 is TGTGCCAGCAGCAATAGCGACTCCTCCTACGAGCAGTACTTC.

The gene calls are TRBV7-3 and TRBJ2-3; unclear D gene. CDR3 length equals 13 residues. Germline CDR1 SGHTA, CDR2 FQGTGA. The ends were cut back, 5 bases at V and 2 bases at J, with 8 bases in the middle. The CDR3 nucleotides read TGTGCCAGCAGCCCGGCGGACACAGATACGCAGTATTTT. Its translation is CASSPADTDTQYF.

The CDR3 region is CASSELKGVNEAFF. As DNA, the CDR3 is TGTGCCAGCAGTGAATTAAAAGGAGTTAATGAAGCTTTCTTT. V and J are TRBV2 and TRBJ1-1, with unresolved D. Germline CDR1 SNHLY, CDR2 FYNNEI. This CDR3 comprises 14 residues. The ends were cut back, 2 bases at V and 7 bases at J, with 14 bases in the middle.

This clone has a handful of counts. CDR3 sequence reads: CASSLRDQYHTEAFF. In nucleotides, the CDR3 is TGTGCCAGCAGCTTACGGGACCAATATCACACTGAAGCTTTCTTT. The chain has TRBV13 and TRBJ1-1; perhaps TRBD1 as D (5 bases). Germline V gene lookup returns CDR1 PRHDT and CDR2 FYEKMQ (reference sequence). CDR3 length: 15 amino acids. V was shortened by 2 bases and J by 3 bases, with 13 bases between the two germline ends.

The genes are TRBV6-5 and TRBJ2-7; D unresolved. Germline V gives CDR1 MNHEY, CDR2 SVGAGI. Trimming took 8 bases from V and 0 from J, leaving 11 bases between them. This CDR3 spans 13 amino acids. DNA of the CDR3: TGTGCCAGCGGTGCAGGACCCTCCTACGAGCAGTACTTC. The encoded protein is CASGAGPSYEQYF.

The chain recombines TRBV7-2 with TRBJ2-2; D unresolved. V lost 1 base and J 5 bases, leaving 8 bases between the germline ends. The CDR3 is made up of 14 amino acids. The germline V gene encodes CDR1 SGHTA and CDR2 FQGNSA. CDR3: CASSLGLVTGELFF. DNA of the CDR3: TGTGCCAGCAGCTTAGGGTTGGTAACCGGGGAGCTGTTTTTT.

The chain is built from TRBV27 and TRBJ2-5; 7 bases agree with TRBD2. Germline lookup yields CDR1 MNHEY and CDR2 SMNVEV (reference sequence). This CDR3 contains 15 residues. V shed 1 base and J 4 bases; nucleotides not matched to a gene: 6. CDR3: CASSLLSGGGETQYF. CDR3 nucleotides: TGTGCCAGCAGTTTATTAAGTGGGGGGGGAGAGACCCAGTACTTC.

This clone was seen only a few times. The rearrangement links TRBV5-6 to TRBJ1-4; 12 bases fit TRBD1. The germline gives CDR1 SGHDT, CDR2 YYEEEE. This CDR3 contains 19 residues. With V trimmed by 5 bases and J by 5 bases, 16 bases remained unmatched. The CDR3 region has the DNA TGTGCCAGCAGTCGGGACAGGGGGCGATCAGGAGCCCCAAATGAAAAACTGTTTTTT. It specifies CASSRDRGRSGAPNEKLFF.